These T cell receptor beta chains were read from a single sample in a study of CD8+CD57+ T cells in acquired aplastic anemia. One entry per CDR3 protein results from TCRdb running MiXCR on the reads. The sample holds 35,000 to 40,000 distinct CDR3 sequences, more than 75% seen once. Material for sequencing was sorted CD4+, CD8+, or CD8+CD57+ T cells (not recorded which) from PBMCs. The origin of the receptors is a human donor in good health, serving as a control. The CDR3 runs from the conserved cysteine through the conserved F or W. Each record gives: CDR3 length, D gene, clone size, V gene, J gene, CDR3 protein, CDR3 DNA. The D gene is left open where the match is weak. Clone size is stated in some rows and not others, as once, few, many or a class when expanded.

len: 15
d_gene: TRBD2
abundance: NA
v_gene: TRBV10-3
j_gene: TRBJ2-3
CDR3aa: CAISPLAGDTDTQYF
CDR3nt: TGTGCCATCAGTCCACTAGCGGGAGACACAGATACGCAGTATTTT

len: 12
d_gene: TRBD2
abundance: NA
v_gene: TRBV20-1
j_gene: TRBJ2-7
CDR3aa: CSLTSGSNEQYF
CDR3nt: TGCAGCCTGACTAGCGGGAGTAACGAGCAGTACTTC

len: 16
d_gene: TRBD2
abundance: NA
v_gene: TRBV24-1
j_gene: TRBJ2-1
CDR3aa: CATSDRTSGRWDEQFF
CDR3nt: TGTGCCACCAGTGATCGAACTAGCGGGAGATGGGATGAGCAGTTCTTC

len: 15
d_gene: NA
abundance: many
v_gene: TRBV6-2/TRBV6-3
j_gene: TRBJ2-5
CDR3aa: CASSPGRSEQETQYF
CDR3nt: TGTGCCAGCAGTCCAGGGAGGAGTGAACAAGAGACCCAGTACTTC

len: 15
d_gene: NA
abundance: once
v_gene: TRBV24-1
j_gene: TRBJ1-6
CDR3aa: CATIRPPGPPYPLHF
CDR3nt: TGTGCCACCATCCGCCCCCCGGGACCGCCTTATCCCCTCCACTTT

len: 15
d_gene: NA
abundance: NA
v_gene: TRBV7-3
j_gene: TRBJ2-7
CDR3aa: CASSLSVAGTYEQYF
CDR3nt: TGTGCCAGCAGCTTAAGTGTGGCGGGAACCTACGAGCAGTACTTC

len: 14
d_gene: TRBD2
abundance: NA
v_gene: TRBV25-1
j_gene: TRBJ2-5
CDR3aa: CASSFPLAEETQYF
CDR3nt: TGTGCCAGCAGTTTTCCACTAGCGGAAGAGACCCAGTACTTC

len: 14
d_gene: TRBD1
abundance: NA
v_gene: TRBV10-3
j_gene: TRBJ2-1
CDR3aa: CAISGQGAFNEQFF
CDR3nt: TGTGCCATCAGCGGACAGGGGGCTTTTAATGAGCAGTTCTTC

len: 13
d_gene: NA
abundance: NA
v_gene: TRBV2
j_gene: TRBJ1-6
CDR3aa: CASTATDVSPLHF
CDR3nt: TGTGCCAGCACAGCCACGGATGTTTCACCCCTCCACTTT

len: 14
d_gene: NA
abundance: NA
v_gene: TRBV7-6
j_gene: TRBJ1-4
CDR3aa: CASSRDTGYEKLFF
CDR3nt: TGTGCCAGCAGCCGCGACACGGGGTATGAAAAACTGTTTTTT

len: 14
d_gene: NA
abundance: NA
v_gene: TRBV24-1
j_gene: TRBJ1-5
CDR3aa: CATSDFGEFQPQHF
CDR3nt: TGTGCCACCAGTGATTTTGGGGAGTTCCAGCCCCAGCATTTT

len: 12
d_gene: TRBD1
abundance: NA
v_gene: TRBV24-1
j_gene: TRBJ1-2
CDR3aa: CATSTTGQGYTF
CDR3nt: TGTGCCACCAGCACGACAGGGCAAGGCTACACCTTC

len: 14
d_gene: NA
abundance: NA
v_gene: TRBV7-2
j_gene: TRBJ2-5
CDR3aa: CASSPARYQETQYF
CDR3nt: TGTGCCAGCAGCCCGGCGCGGTACCAAGAGACCCAGTACTTC

len: 13
d_gene: NA
abundance: NA
v_gene: TRBV7-8
j_gene: TRBJ1-2
CDR3aa: CASSLSSGQGYTF
CDR3nt: TGTGCCAGCAGCTTATCGAGCGGACAGGGCTACACCTTC

len: 11
d_gene: NA
abundance: NA
v_gene: TRBV7-7
j_gene: TRBJ1-4
CDR3aa: CAVPRGEKLFF
CDR3nt: TGTGCCGTTCCGCGAGGTGAAAAACTGTTTTTT

len: 11
d_gene: TRBD1
abundance: NA
v_gene: TRBV10-3
j_gene: TRBJ1-2
CDR3aa: CASRDRNGYTF
CDR3nt: TGTGCCAGCCGGGACAGAAATGGCTACACCTTC

len: 11
d_gene: TRBD1
abundance: NA
v_gene: TRBV12-3/TRBV12-4
j_gene: TRBJ1-1
CDR3aa: CASRGQTEAFF
CDR3nt: TGTGCCAGCAGGGGACAGACTGAAGCTTTCTTT

len: 12
d_gene: NA
abundance: once
v_gene: TRBV24-1
j_gene: TRBJ2-3
CDR3aa: CATSDLRGTQYF
CDR3nt: TGTGCCACCAGTGATTTGCGGGGAACGCAGTATTTT

len: 15
d_gene: TRBD2
abundance: once
v_gene: TRBV7-6
j_gene: TRBJ2-1
CDR3aa: CASSSLAGGPNEQFF
CDR3nt: TGTGCCAGCAGCTCCCTAGCGGGGGGGCCCAATGAGCAGTTCTTC

len: 13
d_gene: NA
abundance: NA
v_gene: TRBV7-4
j_gene: TRBJ2-7
CDR3aa: CASSQDRGYEQYF
CDR3nt: TGCGCCAGCAGCCAAGATCGGGGGTACGAGCAGTACTTC

len: 16
d_gene: NA
abundance: NA
v_gene: TRBV2
j_gene: TRBJ1-3
CDR3aa: CASGRSSHSSGNTIYF
CDR3nt: TGTGCCAGCGGCCGTAGCAGCCACAGCTCTGGAAACACCATATATTTT

len: 17
d_gene: NA
abundance: NA
v_gene: TRBV15
j_gene: TRBJ2-7
CDR3aa: CATSRATATHRSYEQYF
CDR3nt: TGTGCCACCAGCAGAGCGACAGCTACACATAGGTCCTACGAGCAGTACTTC

len: 16
d_gene: NA
abundance: NA
v_gene: TRBV10-1
j_gene: TRBJ2-1
CDR3aa: CASSESARSSYNEQFF
CDR3nt: TGCGCCAGCAGTGAGTCGGCCAGAAGCTCCTACAATGAGCAGTTCTTC

len: 13
d_gene: NA
abundance: once
v_gene: TRBV6-2/TRBV6-3
j_gene: TRBJ1-1
CDR3aa: CASSTTEDTEAFF
CDR3nt: TGTGCCAGCAGCACGACAGAGGACACCGAAGCTTTCTTT

len: 13
d_gene: NA
abundance: NA
v_gene: TRBV7-9
j_gene: TRBJ2-7
CDR3aa: CASSASPGYEQYF
CDR3nt: TGTGCCAGCAGCGCCTCGCCGGGCTACGAGCAGTACTTC

len: 12
d_gene: TRBD1
abundance: NA
v_gene: TRBV19
j_gene: TRBJ1-1
CDR3aa: CASRGTGKEAFF
CDR3nt: TGTGCCAGTAGAGGGACAGGGAAAGAAGCTTTCTTT

len: 16
d_gene: TRBD2
abundance: NA
v_gene: TRBV24-1
j_gene: TRBJ2-1
CDR3aa: CATSDPLAGIYNEQFF
CDR3nt: TGTGCCACCAGTGATCCACTAGCGGGGATCTACAATGAGCAGTTCTTC

len: 16
d_gene: TRBD1
abundance: NA
v_gene: TRBV10-1
j_gene: TRBJ2-3
CDR3aa: CASSDPGGSGTDTQYF
CDR3nt: TGCGCCAGCAGTGACCCAGGGGGCAGTGGGACAGATACGCAGTATTTT

len: 13
d_gene: NA
abundance: NA
v_gene: TRBV10-3
j_gene: TRBJ1-1
CDR3aa: CAISEGGNTEAFF
CDR3nt: TGTGCCATCAGCGAGGGGGGTAACACTGAAGCTTTCTTT

len: 13
d_gene: NA
abundance: NA
v_gene: TRBV2
j_gene: TRBJ1-6
CDR3aa: CASSGSRSSPLHF
CDR3nt: TGTGCCAGCAGTGGGTCGCGGAGTTCACCCCTCCACTTT

len: 12
d_gene: NA
abundance: NA
v_gene: TRBV7-2
j_gene: TRBJ1-6
CDR3aa: CASRVKNSPLHF
CDR3nt: TGTGCCAGCAGAGTGAAGAATTCACCCCTCCACTTT

len: 11
d_gene: NA
abundance: NA
v_gene: TRBV6-1
j_gene: TRBJ2-1
CDR3aa: CASGPYNEQFF
CDR3nt: TGTGCCAGCGGCCCATACAATGAGCAGTTCTTC

len: 15
d_gene: NA
abundance: NA
v_gene: TRBV19
j_gene: TRBJ1-2
CDR3aa: CASSPMDGANYGYTF
CDR3nt: TGTGCCAGTAGTCCCATGGACGGTGCTAACTATGGCTACACCTTC

len: 13
d_gene: NA
abundance: NA
v_gene: TRBV15
j_gene: TRBJ2-3
CDR3aa: CATSRGLTDTQYF
CDR3nt: TGTGCCACCAGCAGAGGGCTCACAGATACGCAGTATTTT

len: 14
d_gene: NA
abundance: NA
v_gene: TRBV5-1
j_gene: TRBJ1-4
CDR3aa: CASSLEGVNEKLFF
CDR3nt: TGCGCCAGCAGCTTGGAGGGGGTGAATGAAAAACTGTTTTTT

len: 13
d_gene: NA
abundance: NA
v_gene: TRBV4-1
j_gene: TRBJ1-2
CDR3aa: CASSQVPNGGYTF
CDR3nt: TGCGCCAGCAGCCAAGTTCCCAACGGAGGCTACACCTTC

len: 15
d_gene: TRBD1
abundance: NA
v_gene: TRBV20-1
j_gene: TRBJ1-5
CDR3aa: CSAQGQGIWNQPQHF
CDR3nt: TGCAGTGCACAGGGACAGGGAATATGGAATCAGCCCCAGCATTTT

len: 13
d_gene: NA
abundance: once
v_gene: TRBV7-6
j_gene: TRBJ2-7
CDR3aa: CASSLSTTYEQYF
CDR3nt: TGTGCCAGCAGCTTGAGCACCACCTACGAGCAGTACTTC

len: 15
d_gene: TRBD1
abundance: few
v_gene: TRBV15
j_gene: TRBJ1-2
CDR3aa: CATSREAGGNYGYTF
CDR3nt: TGTGCCACCAGCAGAGAGGCAGGGGGTAACTATGGCTACACCTTC

len: 15
d_gene: NA
abundance: NA
v_gene: TRBV20-1
j_gene: TRBJ2-3
CDR3aa: CSARDPVGGTDTQYF
CDR3nt: TGCAGTGCTAGAGACCCAGTAGGAGGGACAGATACGCAGTATTTT

len: 14
d_gene: TRBD1
abundance: NA
v_gene: TRBV2
j_gene: TRBJ1-2
CDR3aa: CASLGTDLRSGYTF
CDR3nt: TGTGCCAGCCTCGGGACAGATCTTCGTAGTGGCTACACCTTC

len: 13
d_gene: TRBD1
abundance: medium-sized
v_gene: TRBV20-1
j_gene: TRBJ2-1
CDR3aa: CSASRTGRNEQFF
CDR3nt: TGCAGTGCTAGCCGGACAGGGCGAAATGAGCAGTTCTTC

len: 13
d_gene: NA
abundance: NA
v_gene: TRBV7-9
j_gene: TRBJ2-3
CDR3aa: CASTLRLTDTQYF
CDR3nt: TGTGCCAGCACCTTAAGGTTGACAGATACGCAGTATTTT

len: 12
d_gene: NA
abundance: few
v_gene: TRBV7-9
j_gene: TRBJ1-1
CDR3aa: CASSFENTEAFF
CDR3nt: TGTGCCAGCAGCTTCGAGAACACTGAAGCTTTCTTT

len: 12
d_gene: NA
abundance: NA
v_gene: TRBV29-1
j_gene: TRBJ1-1
CDR3aa: CSVPGTGGRAFF
CDR3nt: TGCAGCGTCCCGGGCACGGGAGGTCGAGCTTTCTTT

len: 12
d_gene: TRBD1
abundance: few
v_gene: TRBV10-3
j_gene: TRBJ2-7
CDR3aa: CATSDRGYEQYF
CDR3nt: TGTGCCACCTCGGACAGGGGTTACGAGCAGTACTTC

len: 16
d_gene: TRBD1
abundance: NA
v_gene: TRBV10-2
j_gene: TRBJ1-1
CDR3aa: CASNARTGTMNTEVFF
CDR3nt: TGCGCCAGCAACGCTCGGACAGGGACAATGAACACTGAAGTTTTCTTT

len: 14
d_gene: TRBD1
abundance: NA
v_gene: TRBV7-2
j_gene: TRBJ1-6
CDR3aa: CASSFRDSNSPLHF
CDR3nt: TGTGCCAGCAGCTTTCGGGACAGTAATTCACCCCTCCACTTT

len: 13
d_gene: NA
abundance: NA
v_gene: TRBV7-3
j_gene: TRBJ2-5
CDR3aa: CASSLRAQETQYF
CDR3nt: TGTGCCAGCAGCTTAAGGGCCCAAGAGACCCAGTACTTC

len: 15
d_gene: NA
abundance: NA
v_gene: TRBV19
j_gene: TRBJ2-7
CDR3aa: CASSIRGAGHYEQYF
CDR3nt: TGTGCCAGTAGTATTCGGGGGGCAGGGCACTACGAGCAGTACTTC

len: 16
d_gene: NA
abundance: once
v_gene: TRBV12-3/TRBV12-4
j_gene: TRBJ2-5
CDR3aa: CASSWRGHGSGETQYF
CDR3nt: TGTGCCAGCAGTTGGAGGGGGCACGGTTCGGGAGAGACCCAGTACTTC

len: 14
d_gene: TRBD2
abundance: NA
v_gene: TRBV2
j_gene: TRBJ2-7
CDR3aa: CASSKLAGGQEQYF
CDR3nt: TGTGCCAGCAGTAAACTAGCGGGAGGTCAAGAGCAGTACTTC

len: 13
d_gene: NA
abundance: NA
v_gene: TRBV7-8
j_gene: TRBJ1-1
CDR3aa: CASSLYVNTEAFF
CDR3nt: TGTGCCAGCAGCCTCTATGTTAACACTGAAGCTTTCTTT

len: 13
d_gene: TRBD1
abundance: once
v_gene: TRBV29-1
j_gene: TRBJ2-5
CDR3aa: CSANRGPQETQYF
CDR3nt: TGCAGCGCTAACAGGGGTCCCCAAGAGACCCAGTACTTC